Below are 22 T cell receptor beta chains sequenced from a single sample in a study of response to subunit inactivated influenza vaccine. One entry per CDR3 protein results from TCRdb running MiXCR on the RT-PCR reads. The sample consists of 450,000 to 550,000 distinct CDR3 sequences, around 25% of them appearing once. The sequences come from CD4+ T cells sorted from PBMCs, collected less than 6 days after vaccination. These receptors came from a man aged 45-65 years who received an inactivated influenza vaccine.

The V and J genes are TRBV12-3 or TRBV12-4 and TRBJ2-2; D uncertain. Trimming removed 5 bases from V and 5 bases from J, with 9 bases in between. The CDR3 spans 13 residues. CDR3 DNA sequence: TGTGCCAGCAGTGCCCAAAGTACCGGGGAGCTGTTTTTT. This encodes CASSAQSTGELFF.

This clonotype has a handful of counts. The chain is built from TRBV7-3 and TRBJ2-7; 14 bases align to TRBD2. The CDR3 extends over 18 amino acids. Trimming cost V 2 bases and J 3 bases; bases outside gene matches: 9. Looked up from germline, CDR1 is SGHTA and CDR2 is FQGTGA. The CDR3 region has the DNA TGTGCCAGCAGCTTATTTGGGACTAGCGGGAGATCACGCTACGAGCAGTACTTC. This translates into CASSLFGTSGRSRYEQYF.

This clonotype came up a few times. The chain links TRBV7-2 to TRBJ1-2; maybe TRBD1 (6 bases). CDR1 is SGHTA and CDR2 is FQGNSA in the germline V gene. The CDR3 consists of 14 residues. Trimming pared 1 base from V and 4 bases from J, leaving 10 bases between. CDR3 loop: CASSLDQGPYGYTF. The CDR3 coding sequence is TGTGCCAGCAGCTTAGATCAGGGGCCCTATGGCTACACCTTC.

The chain uses TRBV19 and TRBJ2-2; D is possibly TRBD1 or TRBD2 (5 bases each). The ends were cut back, 7 bases at V and 6 bases at J, with 24 bases in the middle. Looked up from germline, CDR1 is LNHDA and CDR2 is SQIVND (reference sequence). The CDR3 is 17 residues long. The CDR3 DNA sequence: TGTGCCAGTAATAGTATATCGAGAGGCTGGGGGTCCGGGGAGCTGTTTTTT. It encodes CASNSISRGWGSGELFF.

The CDR3 sequence: CASTKDRAAGELFF. CDR3 DNA: TGTGCCAGCACTAAGGACAGGGCGGCCGGGGAGCTGTTTTTT. The gene calls are TRBV7-9 and TRBJ2-2; 8 bases agree with TRBD1. Germline V lookup: CDR1 SEHNR, CDR2 FQNEAQ (reference sequence). V lost 7 bases and J lost 6; bases outside the gene matches: 7. The CDR3 loop spans 14 amino acids.

The chain links TRBV10-3 to TRBJ2-5; 9 bases are a match to TRBD1. CDR1 and CDR2 from the germline V gene are ENHRY and SYGVKD. The CDR3 loop spans 13 amino acids. After removal of 5 bases from V and 4 bases from J, the junction contained 2 bases not matched to a gene. The DNA of the CDR3 is TGTGCCATCAGTCCGGGACAGGGAGAGACCCAGTACTTC. Amino acid sequence: CAISPGQGETQYF.

This clonotype was picked up a small number of times. The chain links TRBV6-2 or TRBV6-3 to TRBJ1-1; D is unclear. Germline V lookup: CDR1 MNHEY, CDR2 SVGEGT. This CDR3 is built from 11 residues. Trimming left V 2 bases short and J 6 bases short, with 4 bases between. CDR3 nucleotides: TGTGCCAGCAGTTACCCTTCTGAAGCTTTCTTT. Its protein product is CASSYPSEAFF.

The chain joins TRBV20-1 to TRBJ2-1; 10 bases are shared with TRBD2. Germline loops: CDR1 DFQATT, CDR2 SNEGSKA (reference sequence). With V trimmed by 1 base and J by 10 bases, 7 bases remained unmatched. The CDR3 extends over 14 amino acids. This CDR3 reads CSARGTSGPGEQFF. The CDR3 region has the DNA TGCAGTGCTAGAGGGACTAGCGGTCCAGGAGAGCAGTTCTTC.

The chain links TRBV20-1 to TRBJ2-3; a weak D match, TRBD2 (6 bases). V lost 3 bases, J lost 4 bases, and 17 bases lay in between. Per the germline V gene, CDR1 is DFQATT and CDR2 is SNEGSKA (reference sequence). The CDR3 is 15 residues long. CDR3 region: CSASPRLGTPDTQYF. CDR3 coding DNA: TGCAGTGCTAGCCCACGACTAGGTACCCCAGATACGCAGTATTTT.

This chain joins TRBV5-1 and TRBJ2-5; D ambiguous. Looked up from germline, CDR1 is SGHRS and CDR2 is YFSETQ. Trimming took off 1 base at V and 2 bases at J, with 9 bases between the two ends. The CDR3 has 14 residues. CDR3 bases: TGCGCCAGCAGCTTGTGGGGTATTCAAGAGACCCAGTACTTC. This translates into CASSLWGIQETQYF.

The chain couples TRBV6-2 or TRBV6-3 to TRBJ2-5; the D gene is possibly TRBD2 (6 bases). There are 14 residues in the CDR3. With 6 bases removed from V and 6 bases from J, the gap between germline ends came to 17 bases. CDR1 is MNHEY, CDR2 SVGEGT, per germline. The CDR3 DNA follows: TGTGCCAGCAGCTCTCTCCCGGGGGAGAAGACCCAGTACTTC. This encodes CASSSLPGEKTQYF.

As concerns this clonotype: One junction end disagrees with the germline gene, perhaps due to a read error. The chain is built from TRBV20-1 and TRBJ2-3; 10 bases match TRBD2. CDR1 is DFQATT, CDR2 SNEGSKA, per germline (reference sequence). The CDR3 runs to 16 residues. CDR3 in DNA: TGCTGTGCTAGAGGTTTAACTAGCGGGAACACAGATACGCAGTATTTT. This codes for CCARGLTSGNTDTQYF.

The chain employs TRBV6-5 and TRBJ1-1, with 9 bases aligning to TRBD1. V was pared by 4 bases and J by 2 bases, with 5 bases of the junction left unmatched. Germline V gives CDR1 MNHEY, CDR2 SVGAGI. The CDR3 totals 15 residues. This CDR3 is CASSSQGQGNTEAFF. The CDR3 coding sequence is TGTGCCAGCAGTTCCCAGGGACAGGGCAACACTGAAGCTTTCTTT.

This clonotype was counted a few times. The J gene is TRBJ2-2, the V gene TRBV15, with D possibly TRBD1 on 6 matching bases. The length of the CDR3 is 17 residues. V shed 0 bases and J shed 3 bases, with 14 bases lying between them. Germline V gene sequence: CDR1 LNHNV, CDR2 YYDKDF (reference sequence). CDR3 sequence reads: CATSRDSGTPYTGELFF. The CDR3 region has the DNA TGTGCCACCAGCAGAGATTCCGGGACACCTTACACCGGGGAGCTGTTTTTT.

This chain joins TRBV6-2 or TRBV6-3 and TRBJ2-7; no reliable D call. The germline V gene has CDR1 MNHEY and CDR2 SVGEGT. This CDR3 is 15 amino acids long. The V end was cut by 0 bases, the J end by 2 bases, with 11 bases between. CDR3 bases: TGTGCCAGCAGTTACTCGGCAGGCTCAACCTACGAGCAGTACTTC. Translating it yields CASSYSAGSTYEQYF.

The J gene is TRBJ2-7, the V gene TRBV7-2; D tentatively reads TRBD1 or TRBD2 (5 bases each). CDR1 and CDR2 (germline): SGHTA, FQGNSA. The CDR3 is 14 amino acids. Trimming stripped 5 bases from V and 4 bases from J, with 15 bases between. CDR3: CASSPGHRGYEQYF. DNA for the CDR3: TGTGCCAGCAGCCCCGGACACCGCGGGTACGAGCAGTACTTC.

This clonotype was seen a few times. The J gene is TRBJ2-2, the V gene TRBV6-5; D is undetermined. Trimming removed 0 bases at V and 1 base at J, with 9 bases between. Germline V gene sequence: CDR1 MNHEY, CDR2 SVGAGI. CDR3 size: 16 residues. CDR3 DNA sequence: TGTGCCAGCAGTTACTCCGAAGGCATGAACACCGGGGAGCTGTTTTTT. Translation gives CASSYSEGMNTGELFF.

The chain combines TRBV12-3 or TRBV12-4 with TRBJ2-5; TRBD2 matches 8 bases. V gave up 2 bases and J gave up 1 base; unmatched junction bases: 9. The length of the CDR3 is 17 residues. The CDR3 bases are TGTGCCAGCAGTTTAAGGGGCGCGGGGGGACGCCAAGAGACCCAGTACTTC. It yields the protein CASSLRGAGGRQETQYF.

The V call is TRBV20-1, the J call TRBJ2-3, with a weak D call TRBD1 (6 bases). The germline gives CDR1 DFQATT, CDR2 SNEGSKA (reference sequence). This CDR3 contains 15 residues. V was shortened by 2 bases and J by 2 bases, with 14 bases between the two germline ends. The CDR3 protein is CSARRGGGTTDTQYF. In nucleotides, the CDR3 is TGCAGTGCTAGAAGAGGTGGGGGCACCACAGATACGCAGTATTTT.

The chain recombines TRBV2 with TRBJ2-2, with no clear D. V lost 1 base to trimming and J lost 3 bases, with 12 bases between them. The germline CDR1 and CDR2 sequences are SNHLY and FYNNEI. The CDR3 covers 16 residues. CDR3 sequence reads: CASSEGQPSHTGELFF. CDR3 DNA sequence: TGTGCCAGCAGTGAAGGGCAACCAAGTCACACCGGGGAGCTGTTTTTT.

The chain has TRBV5-8 and TRBJ2-7; 9 bases match TRBD2. V dropped 1 base and J dropped 2; count of bases not matched to a gene: 10. The CDR3 length is 17 residues. Germline-derived CDR1 and CDR2 are SGHTS and YDEGEE. CDR3 nucleotide sequence: TGTGCCAGCAGCTTGAGCGGGGGGACACCAAAACCCTACGAGCAGTACTTC. Translating gives CASSLSGGTPKPYEQYF.

The chain is built from TRBV7-2 and TRBJ1-1; D not certain. The CDR3 runs 14 residues. The V gene's germline CDR1 is SGHTA and CDR2 FQGNSA. With 5 bases removed from V and 1 base from J, the gap between germline ends came to 11 bases. As DNA, the CDR3 is TGTGCCAGCAGCCGTTCTGCAAGGAACACTGAAGCTTTCTTT. As protein: CASSRSARNTEAFF.